These 6 T cell receptor beta chains share one sample of origin, sequenced in a study of CD8 T cells in Susac syndrome. Reverse transcription of about 0.5 to 1 ug RNA was carried out with random hexamers. Via MiXCR, TCRdb re-called the immunoSEQ multiplex PCR reads, giving one row per CDR3 protein. Here the sample spans about 85,000 distinct CDR3 sequences, 94% being singletons. The sample comprised CD8+ T cells from PBMCs. The receptors here all came from a human donor in good health.

This chain uses TRBV12-3 or TRBV12-4 with TRBJ1-1, with D unclear. This CDR3 spans 14 amino acids. Trimming pared 2 bases from V and 3 bases from J, leaving 10 bases between. The chain's CDR3 is CASSLTDGYTEAFF. CDR3 nucleotide sequence: TGTGCCAGCAGTTTAACGGACGGCTACACTGAAGCTTTCTTT.

This clonotype was counted once. J is TRBJ2-5 and V is TRBV6-2 or TRBV6-3; no definite D call. This CDR3 has 10 residues. In germline, CDR1 is MNHEY, CDR2 SVGEGT. V was cut by 6 bases and J by 3 bases, with 2 bases left in between. CDR3 sequence reads: CASSKETQYF. The CDR3 nucleotides are TGTGCCAGCAGCAAAGAGACCCAGTACTTC.

The J gene is TRBJ1-5, the V gene TRBV19; D is perhaps TRBD1 (5 bases). Looked up from germline, CDR1 is LNHDA and CDR2 is SQIVND (reference sequence). The germline V and J ends were trimmed by 5 bases and 3 bases, with 14 bases remaining between them. CDR3 length equals 15 residues. CDR3 DNA sequence: TGTGCCAGTAGTCCCTTGGCAGGGTACAATCAGCCCCAGCATTTT. As protein: CASSPLAGYNQPQHF.

The J gene is TRBJ2-3, the V gene TRBV3-1; D gene unclear. Germline V gene lookup returns CDR1 LGHDT and CDR2 YNNKEL (reference sequence). Between the trimmed V and J ends, which lost 1 base and 6 bases, there was a span of 14 bases. The CDR3 is 15 residues long. This chain's CDR3 is CASSQGLSVGDTQYF. CDR3 nucleotides: TGTGCCAGCAGCCAAGGGCTCTCGGTGGGGGATACGCAGTATTTT.

The rearrangement links TRBV12-5 to TRBJ2-2, with D possibly matching TRBD1 (5 bases). CDR1 is LGHNT, CDR2 FRNRAP, per germline. V was cut by 6 bases and J by 6 bases, with 17 bases left in between. CDR3 length: 15 amino acids. Here the CDR3 reads CASGFSTDNAGELFF. The DNA of the CDR3 is TGTGCTAGTGGCTTCTCAACGGACAACGCCGGGGAGCTGTTTTTT.

The V call is TRBV9, the J call TRBJ1-2; a weak D match, TRBD1 (5 bases). Trimming pared 4 bases from V and 0 bases from J, leaving 13 bases between. This CDR3 region has 15 residues. Germline loops: CDR1 SGDLS, CDR2 YYNGEE. CDR3 sequence reads: CASSPWGEANYGYTF. Here the CDR3 DNA reads TGTGCCAGCAGCCCCTGGGGGGAAGCTAACTATGGCTACACCTTC.